This T cell receptor (beta chain) is drawn from a study of Tregs in tolerant kidney transplant recipients. This clone was found once. Its antigen is not identified. Profiled with immunoSEQ multiplex PCR; TCRdb holds only in-frame clones, not every one. The sample gives tens of thousands of clones, around 95% of which show up once; 0.37% is in the top ten. Germline V gene lookup returns CDR1 MNHNY and CDR2 SVGAGI (reference sequence). After removal of 7 bases from V and 7 bases from J, the junction contained 9 bases not matched to a gene. This CDR3 region has 13 residues. Material for sequencing was Tregs from blood cultured with allogeneic cells. The chain combines TRBV6-6 with TRBJ1-2, with TRBD1 matching over 7 bases. This clonotype originated in a human donor in good health. CDR3 in DNA: TGTGCCAGCATTCTGACAGGGACAAGTGGCTACACCTTC. It is translated as CASILTGTSGYTF.